This is a list of T cell receptor beta chains from one sample in a study of blood T cells in healthy people across ages. Via MiXCR, TCRdb re-called the 5' RACE reads, giving one row per CDR3 protein. The top ten hold about 4.1% of the sample, which has some 1,500,000 distinct CDR3 sequences, approximately 43% seen once. Sequenced sample: blood. Receptors originate from a woman younger than 30 in good health. Each CDR3 is given with its conserved first and last residue. The order of the fields is clone size, D gene, V gene, J gene, CDR3 DNA, CDR3 protein. D genes are given only for firm matches. Expanded clones are given a class, and other clones once, few, many or no size at all.

.	.	TRBV29-1	TRBJ2-7	TGCAGCGTTGAAGGTAGGGGCACCTACAATGAGCAGTACTTC	CSVEGRGTYNEQYF
few	.	TRBV10-3	TRBJ1-1	TGTGCCATCAGTTCCGGACACCCTGAAGCTTTCTTT	CAISSGHPEAFF
.	.	TRBV10-3	TRBJ2-3	TGTGCCATCAGTGAGCGTAGGACTCCAATGGGGGCAGATACGCAGTATTTT	CAISERRTPMGADTQYF
.	.	TRBV7-2	TRBJ2-7	TGTGCCAGCAGCTTAGCTAGGGGATTCGGCGAGCAGTACTTC	CASSLARGFGEQYF
few	.	TRBV6-4	TRBJ2-1	TGTGCCAGCAGTGACTCTACGGGAGTAGGTGAGCAGTTCTTC	CASSDSTGVGEQFF
.	.	TRBV12-3/TRBV12-4	TRBJ2-7	TGTGCCAGCACCGCGCATCACAGCGAGCAGTACTTC	CASTAHHSEQYF
.	TRBD1	TRBV27	TRBJ2-4	TGTGCCAGCAGCTCCGAGACAGGGCAGTACATTCAGTACTTC	CASSSETGQYIQYF
few	.	TRBV20-1	TRBJ2-3	TGCAGTGCTAGAGAGGGTTTCCCAGATACGCAGTATTTT	CSAREGFPDTQYF
.	TRBD2	TRBV7-9	TRBJ2-7	TGTGCCAGCAGCATTTGGACTAGCGGGGGGCACGACGAGCAGTACTTC	CASSIWTSGGHDEQYF
few	TRBD2	TRBV11-2	TRBJ2-7	TGTGCCAGCAGCCCAACCCTCACGGCGGGGAGGGTCTACGAGCAGTACTTC	CASSPTLTAGRVYEQYF
.	TRBD2	TRBV7-9	TRBJ2-3	TGTGCCAGCAGCCCCCCCGGGGGGAATACAGATACGCAGTATTTT	CASSPPGGNTDTQYF
.	.	TRBV29-1	TRBJ1-5	TGCAGCGTTGGGGGGCCGGACGGTAGCAATCGGCCCCAGCATTTT	CSVGGPDGSNRPQHF
few	.	TRBV27	TRBJ1-1	TGTGCCAGCAGTTTATCGTTCCACACTGAAGCTTTCTTT	CASSLSFHTEAFF
few	TRBD1	TRBV7-9	TRBJ1-2	TGTGCCAGCGGGGGACAGCCAACTAACTATGGCTACACCTTC	CASGGQPTNYGYTF
many	.	TRBV6-2/TRBV6-3	TRBJ1-5	TGTGCCAGCAGCTCAAGGGGTCAGCCCCAGCATTTT	CASSSRGQPQHF
.	TRBD2	TRBV28	TRBJ2-7	TGTGCCAGCAGATCCGTAGTTCGGGAGGGATACGAGCAGTACTTC	CASRSVVREGYEQYF
.	TRBD1	TRBV4-3	TRBJ1-1	TGCGCCAGCAGCCAAGGCGAATACTACAGGGGGAACACTGAAGCTTTCTTT	CASSQGEYYRGNTEAFF
.	TRBD1	TRBV2	TRBJ2-7	TGTGCCAGCACCATGGAGACAGGGGGCTACGAGCAGTACTTC	CASTMETGGYEQYF
.	TRBD1	TRBV7-9	TRBJ1-1	TGTGCCAGCAGCTTAGGGCGGGACAGAGAGGCTTTCTTT	CASSLGRDREAFF
.	TRBD2	TRBV7-2	TRBJ2-3	TGTGCCAGCAAGCCGGGGGGGCCGAGATTTCCAGATACGCAGTATTTT	CASKPGGPRFPDTQYF
.	.	TRBV9	TRBJ2-7	TGTGCCAGCAGCGTAGCGGAGTACGGAACCTACGAGCAGTACTTC	CASSVAEYGTYEQYF
few	TRBD1	TRBV7-9	TRBJ2-3	TGTGCCAGCAGCTTTGACAGGGCGACAGATACGCAGTATTTT	CASSFDRATDTQYF
.	TRBD1	TRBV4-3	TRBJ1-2	TGCGCCAGCAGCCAGTGGCTTACAGGGGGCGGAGATGGCTACACCTTC	CASSQWLTGGGDGYTF
few	.	TRBV15	TRBJ1-4	TGTGCCACCAGCAGAGCAGGGGCCGCAACTTCATCTTATGAAAAACTGTTTTTT	CATSRAGAATSSYEKLFF
few	.	TRBV4-3	TRBJ2-5	TGCGCCAGCAGCCAAGGGGAAGCAGAACATGAGACCCAGTACTTC	CASSQGEAEHETQYF
.	TRBD2	TRBV4-3	TRBJ2-1	TGCGCCAGCAGCCCTTCCTTAACCGGGACTATCTCATACGATGAGCAGTTCTTC	CASSPSLTGTISYDEQFF
.	.	TRBV29-1	TRBJ1-1	TGCAGCGTTCGAAGATCTTCGAACACTGAAGCTTTCTTT	CSVRRSSNTEAFF
.	.	TRBV7-2	TRBJ1-1	TGTGCCAGCAGCTTATGGATAGGTGAAGCTTTCTTT	CASSLWIGEAFF
.	.	TRBV28	TRBJ2-5	TGTGCCAGCAAGGGGGGGGACACGAAAGAGACCCAGTACTTC	CASKGGDTKETQYF
many	.	TRBV7-9	TRBJ2-7	TGTGCCAGCAGCTTACAGGACGAGCAGTACTTC	CASSLQDEQYF
.	TRBD2	TRBV7-2	TRBJ2-7	TGTGCCAGCAGCTTAGTATCTTCCCTAACTAGCGGGGGGGCGTCCTACGAGCAGTACTTC	CASSLVSSLTSGGASYEQYF
few	TRBD1	TRBV29-1	TRBJ1-1	TGCAGCGTACAGGGGGCGGCGACTGAAGCTTTCTTT	CSVQGAATEAFF
once	TRBD1	TRBV9	TRBJ1-5	TGTGCCAGCAGCGTTACAGGGGGCCCTCAGCCCCAGCATTTT	CASSVTGGPQPQHF
few	TRBD2	TRBV27	TRBJ2-1	TGTGCCAGCAGAAGACTAGCGGGAGTGAATGAGCAGTTCTTC	CASRRLAGVNEQFF
.	.	TRBV29-1	TRBJ1-1	TGCAGCGTCCCGACAGCGTCGGGTGAAGCTTTCTTT	CSVPTASGEAFF
.	TRBD2	TRBV4-2	TRBJ2-5	TGTGCCAGCAGCCAGAACCCGCTTTTAGCGGGGGGGCGGCAAGAGACCCAGTACTTC	CASSQNPLLAGGRQETQYF
.	.	TRBV27	TRBJ2-1	TGTGCCAGCAGCTATAAGGGGGTGTCAGTAAATGAGCAGTTCTTC	CASSYKGVSVNEQFF
few	TRBD2	TRBV20-1	TRBJ2-3	TGCAGTGCTAGCTTCGGGGGGTTCACAGATACGCAGTATTTT	CSASFGGFTDTQYF
few	.	TRBV29-1	TRBJ2-5	TGCAGCGTTGGTGGGCAGACCCAGTACTTC	CSVGGQTQYF
few	.	TRBV14	TRBJ2-1	TGTGCCAGCAGCCCTATGGGGGGTTCCTACAATGAGCAGTTCTTC	CASSPMGGSYNEQFF
.	.	TRBV4-3	TRBJ2-2	TGCGCCAGCAGCCAACCGATGCGGCCAGGGGCGAACACCGGGGAGCTGTTTTTT	CASSQPMRPGANTGELFF
few	TRBD2	TRBV20-1	TRBJ2-1	TGCAGTGCTAATGGGGGGGTGAGGTCCTACAATGAGCAGTTCTTC	CSANGGVRSYNEQFF
few	.	TRBV7-2	TRBJ2-1	TGTGCCAGCAGTTTCCCGCCTAGCGACTACAATGAGCAGTTCTTC	CASSFPPSDYNEQFF
few	.	TRBV2	TRBJ2-1	TGTGCCAGCAGTGAATTGGGAGGGGGCTACAATGAGCAGTTCTTC	CASSELGGGYNEQFF
.	.	TRBV29-1	TRBJ2-5	TGCAGCGTTGATGGGGGCTCCCAAGAGACCCAGTACTTC	CSVDGGSQETQYF
.	TRBD1	TRBV28	TRBJ2-1	TGTGCCAGCAGTCGTCGACAGGGGCGAATAACAAGCTCCTACAATGAGCAGTTCTTC	CASSRRQGRITSSYNEQFF